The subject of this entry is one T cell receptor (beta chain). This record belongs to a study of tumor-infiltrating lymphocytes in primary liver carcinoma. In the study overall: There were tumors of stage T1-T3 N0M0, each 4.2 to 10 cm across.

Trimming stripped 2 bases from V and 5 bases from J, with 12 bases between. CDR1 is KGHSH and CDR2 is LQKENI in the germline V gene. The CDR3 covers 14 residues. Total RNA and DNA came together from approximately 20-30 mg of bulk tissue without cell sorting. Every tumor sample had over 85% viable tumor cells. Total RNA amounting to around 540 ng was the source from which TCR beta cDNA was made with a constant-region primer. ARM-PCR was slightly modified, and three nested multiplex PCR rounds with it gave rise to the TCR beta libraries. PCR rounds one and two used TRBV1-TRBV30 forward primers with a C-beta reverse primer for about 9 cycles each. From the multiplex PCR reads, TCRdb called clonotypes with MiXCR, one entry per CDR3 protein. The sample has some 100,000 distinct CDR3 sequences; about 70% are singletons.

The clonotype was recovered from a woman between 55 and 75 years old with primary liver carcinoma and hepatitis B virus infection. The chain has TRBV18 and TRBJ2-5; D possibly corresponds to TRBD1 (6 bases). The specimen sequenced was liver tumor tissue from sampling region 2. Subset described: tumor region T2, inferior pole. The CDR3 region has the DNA TGTGCCAGCTCACCAAATCCAGGGGTGGAGACCCAGTACTTC. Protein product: CASSPNPGVETQYF. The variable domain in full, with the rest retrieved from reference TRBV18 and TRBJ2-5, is NAGVMQNPRHLVRRRGQEARLRCSPMKGHSHVYWYRQLPEEGLKFMVYLQKENIIDESGMPKERFSAEFPKEGPSILRIQQVVRGDSAAYFCASSPNPGVETQYFGPGTRLLVL.